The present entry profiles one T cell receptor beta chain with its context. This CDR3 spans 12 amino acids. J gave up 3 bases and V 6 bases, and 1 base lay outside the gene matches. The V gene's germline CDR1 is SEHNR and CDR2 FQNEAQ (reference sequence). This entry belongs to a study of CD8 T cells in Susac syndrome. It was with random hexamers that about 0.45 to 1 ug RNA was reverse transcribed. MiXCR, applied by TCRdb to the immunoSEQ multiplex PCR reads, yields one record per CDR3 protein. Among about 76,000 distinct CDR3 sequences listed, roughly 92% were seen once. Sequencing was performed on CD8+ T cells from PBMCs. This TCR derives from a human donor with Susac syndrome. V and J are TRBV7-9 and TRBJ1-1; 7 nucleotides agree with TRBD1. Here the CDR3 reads CASRDRYTEAFF. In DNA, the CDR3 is TGTGCCAGCAGGGACAGGTACACTGAAGCTTTCTTT. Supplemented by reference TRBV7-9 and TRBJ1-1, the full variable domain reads DTGVSQNPRHKITKRGQNVTFRCDPISEHNRLYWYRQTLGQGPEFLTYFQNEAQLEKSRLLSDRFSAERPKGSFSTLEIQRTEQGDSAMYLCASRDRYTEAFFGQGTRLTVV.